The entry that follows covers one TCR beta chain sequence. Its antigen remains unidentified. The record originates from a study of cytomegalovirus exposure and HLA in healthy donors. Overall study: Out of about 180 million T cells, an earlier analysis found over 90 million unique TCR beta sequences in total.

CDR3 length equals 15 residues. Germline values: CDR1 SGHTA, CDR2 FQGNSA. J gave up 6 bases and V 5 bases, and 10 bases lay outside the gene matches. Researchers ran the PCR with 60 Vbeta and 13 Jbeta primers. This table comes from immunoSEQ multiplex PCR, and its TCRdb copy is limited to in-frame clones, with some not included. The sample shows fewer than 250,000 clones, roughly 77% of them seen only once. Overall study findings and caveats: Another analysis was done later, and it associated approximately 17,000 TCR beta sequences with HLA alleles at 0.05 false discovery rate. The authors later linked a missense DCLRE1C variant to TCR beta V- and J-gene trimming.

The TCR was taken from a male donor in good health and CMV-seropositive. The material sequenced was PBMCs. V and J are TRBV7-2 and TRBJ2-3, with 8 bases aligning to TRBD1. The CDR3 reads CASSPDRVGSDTQYF. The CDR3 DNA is TGTGCCAGCAGCCCGGACAGGGTGGGATCGGATACGCAGTATTTT.